The sequence of this TCR beta chain was determined in a study of blood T cell repertoires in COVID-19. Overall study context: Material from acute and convalescent COVID-19 was sourced from the United States, Italy and Spain. The cDNA or gDNA used as material had been derived from T cells, B-cell-depleted T cells, or PBMCs.

Individuals drawn from 24 US areas were about 18 to 89 years old. Recovery among Cohort 3 donors was established by two negative PCRs, clearance, or symptom resolution. Trimming cost V 8 bases and J 0 bases, with 20 bases left between them. The CDR3 has 17 residues. The germline V gene encodes CDR1 ENHRY and CDR2 SYGVKD. This table comes from immunoSEQ multiplex PCR, and its TCRdb copy is limited to in-frame clones, with some not included. The sample records 150,000 or so clones, approximately 87% being singletons. The sample consisted of PBMCs or T cells enriched from blood (not recorded which). This TCR derives from a woman in her fifties or sixties who had recovered from COVID-19. The chain links TRBV10-3 to TRBJ2-1; perhaps TRBD2 as D (5 bases). The CDR3 coding sequence is TGTGCCATCTCTTTGAGGGTGGGGAGCAGCTCCTACAATGAGCAGTTCTTC. Translating gives CAISLRVGSSSYNEQFF.